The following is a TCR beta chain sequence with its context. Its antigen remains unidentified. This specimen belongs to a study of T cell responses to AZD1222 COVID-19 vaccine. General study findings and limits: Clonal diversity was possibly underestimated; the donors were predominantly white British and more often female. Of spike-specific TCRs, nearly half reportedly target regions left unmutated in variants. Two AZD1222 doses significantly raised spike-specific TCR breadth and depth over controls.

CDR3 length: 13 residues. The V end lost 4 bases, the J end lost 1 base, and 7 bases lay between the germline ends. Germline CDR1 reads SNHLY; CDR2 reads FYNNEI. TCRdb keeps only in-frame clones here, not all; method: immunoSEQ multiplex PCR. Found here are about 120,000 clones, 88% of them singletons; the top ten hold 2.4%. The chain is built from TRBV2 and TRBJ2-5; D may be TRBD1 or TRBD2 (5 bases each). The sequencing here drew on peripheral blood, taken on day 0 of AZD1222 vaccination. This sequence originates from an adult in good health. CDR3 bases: TGTGCCAGCAGTGGGGGGATCCAAGAGACCCAGTACTTC. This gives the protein CASSGGIQETQYF.